This T cell receptor beta chain was captured in a study of human T cells and chemical hapten exposure. Remarks on this clonotype: Its specificity is not known.

Study results and limitations: The formation of large CDR3 similarity clusters by expanded TCRs significantly exceeded that of controls.

Authors' methods: Sample TCR counts, which ranged from about 20,000 to 690,600, had a median of 95,638. TCRdb independently ran MiXCR on the RACE reads; one entry per CDR3 protein. What appears here as the V and J calls and clone size reflects TCRdb's work, not the paper's. Seen here are under 45,000 distinct CDR3 sequences, roughly a tenth observed once, and the top ten hold about 6.5%. This CDR3 is built from 16 residues. Per the germline V gene, CDR1 is SGDLS and CDR2 is YYNGEE. With 0 bases clipped from V and 6 bases from J, the junction kept 3 bases outside the gene matches. Time point described: pre-sensitization, week 0. The treatment was: therapeutic diphenylcyclopropenone sensitization with weekly scalp DPC. From whole blood left unfractionated, total RNA was extracted.

The V and J genes are TRBV9 and TRBJ2-2; 12 bases align to TRBD1. The starting material was whole blood, obtained in connection with sensitization to the hapten diphenylcyclopropenone (DPC). This receptor was taken from a man aged 30 to 39 with alopecia areata. Some clones in this sample may be carry-over from other donors' samples. This CDR3 is CASSVAGTGGSGELFF. The CDR3 DNA is TGTGCCAGCAGCGTAGCTGGGACAGGGGGCTCCGGGGAGCTGTTTTTT.